This TCR beta chain was sequenced in a study of STAT3 mutations in large granular lymphocyte leukemia. Study conclusions and caveats: A small but highly pathogenic clone may have been missed. In T-cell large granular lymphocyte leukemia, about half of patients showed multiple immunodominant subclonotypes.

Comments on this clone: Its antigen is unknown.

The CDR3 covers 15 residues. V was clipped by 2 bases and J by 2 bases, with 12 bases between them. The germline CDR1 and CDR2 sequences are SGHRS and YFSETQ. Here immunoSEQ multiplex PCR was the method, and the copy in TCRdb shows in-frame clones only, minus some. The data hold about 10,000 clones, with 70% to 90% observed a single time. Sequencing was performed on peripheral blood mononuclear cells. This receptor was identified in a man aged 60 to 75 with T-cell large granular lymphocyte leukemia. Some clones in this sample may be carry-over from other donors' samples. The V call is TRBV5-1, the J call TRBJ2-3; D perhaps matches TRBD1 (5 bases). The CDR3 here is CASSFRASLTDTQYF. CDR3 bases: TGCGCCAGCAGCTTCAGGGCCTCGCTCACAGATACGCAGTATTTT.